This TCR beta chain derives from a study of cytomegalovirus exposure and HLA in healthy donors. V lost 0 bases and J 6 bases, leaving 13 bases between the germline ends. This CDR3 has 15 residues. Per the germline V gene, CDR1 is SGHDT and CDR2 is YYEEEE. With regard to this clone: The antigen remains unidentified.

The PCR had 60 Vbeta and 13 Jbeta primers. Using immunoSEQ multiplex PCR, the repertoire was profiled, and TCRdb retains in-frame clones only, with some absent. The table includes under 300,000 clones, about 80% detected once. General study points: Investigators reported approximately 170 TCR beta chains as tied to cytomegalovirus. Most of the CMV-associated TCR beta chains (in a later analysis) appeared to be HLA-restricted. For TCR beta chains, V- and J-gene trimming was later linked to a missense DCLRE1C variant. Most TCR sequences were rare, but some public TCRs occurred in many donors.

Sequenced sample: PBMCs. This receptor was obtained from a woman aged 60-75 years in good health and CMV-seropositive. The gene calls are TRBV5-6 and TRBJ2-1, with TRBD2 as a possible D gene (6 bases). The CDR3 sequence: CASSLAGGSFNEQFF. As DNA, the CDR3 is TGTGCCAGCAGCTTGGCTGGGGGGAGCTTCAATGAGCAGTTCTTC.